These T cell receptor beta chains were read from a single sample in a study of beta chain features in type 1 diabetes. Produced via immunoSEQ multiplex PCR; TCRdb's table is partial and in-frame only. The table includes 150,000 or so clones, around 8.4% detected once. The material sequenced was central memory CD4+ T cells from blood. Source of these receptors: a woman aged 18 to 35 with type 1 diabetes. Each CDR3 is given with its conserved first and last residue. Fields, in order: V gene, CDR3 protein.

v_call: TRBV14
cdr3_aa: CASSLQTNEKLFF

v_call: TRBV7-2
cdr3_aa: CASSLGEGRDQYF

v_call: TRBV19
cdr3_aa: CASYPGLAGGRVAGELFF

v_call: TRBV11-3
cdr3_aa: CASSTTSVNEQFF

v_call: TRBV5-4
cdr3_aa: CASHKGGQRNYGYTF

v_call: TRBV7-2
cdr3_aa: CASSLTGTGKAPQHF

v_call: TRBV7-9
cdr3_aa: CASSSGRRGRGEPQHF

v_call: TRBV5-4
cdr3_aa: CASSLAAQQGGYTF

v_call: TRBV7-2
cdr3_aa: CASSPRGQGVPSGANVLTF

v_call: TRBV9
cdr3_aa: CASSVGAYNEQFF

v_call: TRBV7-9
cdr3_aa: CASRFQGSDTQYF

v_call: TRBV29-1
cdr3_aa: CSAPRQGSTDTQYF

v_call: TRBV7-2
cdr3_aa: CASSLSGEQFF

v_call: TRBV5-4
cdr3_aa: CASSLYQGEEQYF

v_call: TRBV5-1
cdr3_aa: CASSLDAQGSGANVLTF

v_call: TRBV29-1
cdr3_aa: CSVVLAGDTALETQYF

v_call: TRBV4-3
cdr3_aa: CASSQKAGGGTDTQYF

v_call: TRBV5-5
cdr3_aa: CASSLDGPGGYTF

v_call: TRBV28
cdr3_aa: CASSRRLAGMTEQYF

v_call: TRBV5-4
cdr3_aa: CASSSQGIGEKLFF

v_call: TRBV25-1
cdr3_aa: CASRPGGNQPQHF

v_call: TRBV18
cdr3_aa: CASSDRDSSTDTQYF

v_call: TRBV7-2
cdr3_aa: CASYPGTGNGYTF

v_call: TRBV5-1
cdr3_aa: CASSTGTSGNQETQYF

v_call: TRBV20-1
cdr3_aa: CSANRLGEQYF

v_call: TRBV28
cdr3_aa: CASSPSGNTYNEQFF

v_call: TRBV9
cdr3_aa: CASSVEGRGGYHDGYTF

v_call: TRBV5-1
cdr3_aa: CASSSQAYEQYF

v_call: TRBV5-4
cdr3_aa: CASSPTTGGDTQYF